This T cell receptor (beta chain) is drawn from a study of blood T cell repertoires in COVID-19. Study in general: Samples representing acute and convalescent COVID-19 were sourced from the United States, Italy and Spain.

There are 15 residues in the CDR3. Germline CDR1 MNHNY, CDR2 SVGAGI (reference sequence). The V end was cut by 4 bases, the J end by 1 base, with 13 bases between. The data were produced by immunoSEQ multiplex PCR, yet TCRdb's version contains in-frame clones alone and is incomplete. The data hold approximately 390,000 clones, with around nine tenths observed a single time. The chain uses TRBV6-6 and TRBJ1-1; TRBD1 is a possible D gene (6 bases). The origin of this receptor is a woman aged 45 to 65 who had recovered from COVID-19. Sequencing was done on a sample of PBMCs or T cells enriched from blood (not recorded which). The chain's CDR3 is CASSSPKGGNTEAFF. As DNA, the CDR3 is TGTGCCAGCAGTTCCCCGAAAGGGGGGAACACTGAAGCTTTCTTT.